The entry below gives a single T cell receptor beta chain sequence along with its context. The antigen is unknown. This specimen belongs to a study of T cell responses to AZD1222 COVID-19 vaccine. Assay used: immunoSEQ multiplex PCR; TCRdb lists only in-frame clones, some missing. Of fewer than 120,000 clones in the sample, approximately 90% were seen once. CDR1 is MDHEN and CDR2 is SYDVKM in the germline V gene. The CDR3 sequence is 15 residues long. V gave up 5 bases and J gave up 5 bases; unmatched junction bases: 8. Study observations and caveats: Repertoire sampling occurred only after the peak T cell response.

Here the sequenced sample was peripheral blood, taken on day 0 of AZD1222 vaccination. This receptor was obtained from an adult in good health. This rearrangement joins TRBV28 to TRBJ2-7; 11 positions match TRBD2. CDR3 nucleotide sequence: TGTGCCAGCAGTCCCGGGACTAGCGGAGAGGACGAGCAGTACTTC. It specifies CASSPGTSGEDEQYF.